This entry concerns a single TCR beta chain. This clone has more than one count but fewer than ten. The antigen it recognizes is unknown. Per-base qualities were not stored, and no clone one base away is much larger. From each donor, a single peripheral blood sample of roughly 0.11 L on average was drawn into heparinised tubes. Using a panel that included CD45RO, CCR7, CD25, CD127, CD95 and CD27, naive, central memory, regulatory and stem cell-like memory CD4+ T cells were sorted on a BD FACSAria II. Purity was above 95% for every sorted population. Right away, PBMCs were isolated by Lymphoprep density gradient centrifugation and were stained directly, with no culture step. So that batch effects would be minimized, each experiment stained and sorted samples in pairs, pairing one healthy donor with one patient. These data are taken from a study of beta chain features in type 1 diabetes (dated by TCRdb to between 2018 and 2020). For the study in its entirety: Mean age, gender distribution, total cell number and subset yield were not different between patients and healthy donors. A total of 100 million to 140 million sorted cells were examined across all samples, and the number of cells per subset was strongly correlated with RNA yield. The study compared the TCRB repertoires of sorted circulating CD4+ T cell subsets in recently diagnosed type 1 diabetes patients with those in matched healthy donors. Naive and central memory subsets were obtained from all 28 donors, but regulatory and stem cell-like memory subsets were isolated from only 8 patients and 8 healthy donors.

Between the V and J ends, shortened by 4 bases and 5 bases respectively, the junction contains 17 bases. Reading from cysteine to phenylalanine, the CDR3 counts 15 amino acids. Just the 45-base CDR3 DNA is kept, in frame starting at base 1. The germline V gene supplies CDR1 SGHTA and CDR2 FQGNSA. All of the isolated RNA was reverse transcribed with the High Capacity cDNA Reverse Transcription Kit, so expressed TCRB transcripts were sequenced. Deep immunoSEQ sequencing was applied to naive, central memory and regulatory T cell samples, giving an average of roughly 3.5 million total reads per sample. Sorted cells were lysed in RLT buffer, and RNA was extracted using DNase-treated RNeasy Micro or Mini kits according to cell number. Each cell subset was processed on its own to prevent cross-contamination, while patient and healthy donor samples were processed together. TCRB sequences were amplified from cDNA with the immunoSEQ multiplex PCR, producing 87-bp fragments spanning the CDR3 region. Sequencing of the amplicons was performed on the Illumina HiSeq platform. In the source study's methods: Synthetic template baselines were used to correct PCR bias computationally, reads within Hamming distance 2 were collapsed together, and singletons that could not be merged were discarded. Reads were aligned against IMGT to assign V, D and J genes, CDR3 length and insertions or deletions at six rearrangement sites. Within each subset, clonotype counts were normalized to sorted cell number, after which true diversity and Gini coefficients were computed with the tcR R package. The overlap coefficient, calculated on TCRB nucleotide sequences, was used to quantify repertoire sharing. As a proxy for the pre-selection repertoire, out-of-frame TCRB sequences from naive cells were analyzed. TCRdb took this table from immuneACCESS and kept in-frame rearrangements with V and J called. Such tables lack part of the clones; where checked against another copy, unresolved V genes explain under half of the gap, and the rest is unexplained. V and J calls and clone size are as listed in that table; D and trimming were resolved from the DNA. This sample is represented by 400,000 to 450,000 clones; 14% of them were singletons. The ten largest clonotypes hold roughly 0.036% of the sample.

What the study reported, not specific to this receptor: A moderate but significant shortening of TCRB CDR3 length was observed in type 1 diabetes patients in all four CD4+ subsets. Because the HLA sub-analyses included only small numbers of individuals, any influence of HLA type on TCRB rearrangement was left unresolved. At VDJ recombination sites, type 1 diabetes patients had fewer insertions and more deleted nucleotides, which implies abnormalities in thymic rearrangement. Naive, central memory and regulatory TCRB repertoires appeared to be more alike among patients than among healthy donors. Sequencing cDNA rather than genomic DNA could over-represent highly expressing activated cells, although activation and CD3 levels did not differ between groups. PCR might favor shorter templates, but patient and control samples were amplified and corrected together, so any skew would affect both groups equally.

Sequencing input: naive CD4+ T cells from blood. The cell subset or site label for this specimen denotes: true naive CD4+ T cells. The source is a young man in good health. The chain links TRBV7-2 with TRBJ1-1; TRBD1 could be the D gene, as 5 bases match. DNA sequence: TGTGCCAGCAGCTCAAGATCAGGGCGAGGGACTGAAGCTTTCTTT. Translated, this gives CASSSRSGRGTEAFF.